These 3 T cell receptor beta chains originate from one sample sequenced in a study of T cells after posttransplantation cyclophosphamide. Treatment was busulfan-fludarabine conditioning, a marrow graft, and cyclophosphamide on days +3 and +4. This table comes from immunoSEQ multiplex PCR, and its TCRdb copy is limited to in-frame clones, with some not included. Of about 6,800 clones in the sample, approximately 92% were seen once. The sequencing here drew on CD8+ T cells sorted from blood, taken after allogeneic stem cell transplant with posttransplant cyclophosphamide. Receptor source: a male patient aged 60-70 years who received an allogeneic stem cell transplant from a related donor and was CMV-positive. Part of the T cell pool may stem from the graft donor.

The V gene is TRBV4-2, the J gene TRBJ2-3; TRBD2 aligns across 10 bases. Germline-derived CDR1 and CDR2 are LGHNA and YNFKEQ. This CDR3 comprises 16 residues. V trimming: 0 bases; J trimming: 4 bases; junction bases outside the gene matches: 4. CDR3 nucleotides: TGTGCCAGCAGCCAAGACGCGAGCGGGGGGGCAGATACGCAGTATTTT. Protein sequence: CASSQDASGGADTQYF.

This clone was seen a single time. CDR3 bases: TGTGCCAGCCAGGGTCTCCACGAGCAGTACTTC. Its translation: CASQGLHEQYF. This chain joins TRBV6-5 and TRBJ2-7; D possibly corresponds to TRBD1 (5 bases). V was pared by 8 bases and J by 5 bases, with 10 bases between. Per the germline V gene, CDR1 is MNHEY and CDR2 is SVGAGI. This CDR3 is built from 11 residues.

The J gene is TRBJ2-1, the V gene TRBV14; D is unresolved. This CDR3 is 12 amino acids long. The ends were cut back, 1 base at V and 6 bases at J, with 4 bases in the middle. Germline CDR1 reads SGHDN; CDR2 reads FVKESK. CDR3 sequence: CASSQVFNEQFF. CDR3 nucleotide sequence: TGTGCCAGCAGCCAAGTATTCAATGAGCAGTTCTTC.